These 25 T cell receptor beta chains came from one sample sequenced in a study of siplizumab effects on memory and regulatory T cells. The protocol was immunoSEQ multiplex PCR, while the TCRdb copy is restricted to in-frame clones and leaves out a portion. Among 100,000 or so clones listed, roughly 92% were seen once. Sample: CD4+ T cells sorted from blood. Receptors originate from a human donor in good health.

The chain combines TRBV7-2 with TRBJ1-2; a weak D match, TRBD1 (5 bases). CDR1 and CDR2 from the germline V gene are SGHTA and FQGNSA. The CDR3 extends over 15 amino acids. The V end lost 5 bases, the J end lost 0 bases, and 13 bases lay between the germline ends. DNA for the CDR3: TGTGCCAGCAGCCCACGCAGGGCTGCTAACTATGGCTACACCTTC. Translation gives CASSPRRAANYGYTF.

V gene TRBV5-6 combines with J gene TRBJ2-5, with a weak D call TRBD2 (6 bases). The J call is doubtful: the DNA matches TRBJ2-7 better. Germline values: CDR1 SGHDT, CDR2 YYEEEE. The CDR3 runs 16 residues. The CDR3 DNA is TGTGCCAGCAGCTCGGGACTTTATGGGAATTCCTACGAGCAGTACTTC. Protein product: CASSSGLYGNSYEQYF.

V is TRBV7-9 and J is TRBJ2-2; 9 bases align to TRBD1. CDR1 SEHNR and CDR2 FQNEAQ come from the germline V gene (reference sequence). The V and J ends lost 2 bases and 7 bases, in that order; junction bases with no gene match: 5. There are 15 residues in the CDR3. The CDR3 region is CASSLTGGAGGELFF. The CDR3 bases are TGTGCCAGCAGCTTAACAGGGGGCGCCGGCGGGGAGCTGTTTTTT.

J is TRBJ2-3 and V is TRBV11-3, with 10 bases that match TRBD2. Trimming took 3 bases from V and 2 from J; bases not matched to a gene: 2. CDR3 length: 15 residues. Germline CDR1 is SGHNT and CDR2 is YENEEA. CDR3: CASSLTSGPTDTQYF. The CDR3 bases are TGTGCCAGCAGCTTGACTAGCGGGCCCACAGATACGCAGTATTTT. Full variable domain (rest looked up from reference TRBV11-3 and TRBJ2-3): EAGVVQSPRYKIIEKKQPVAFWCNPISGHNTLYWYLQNLGQGPELLIRYENEEAVDDSQLPKDRFSAERLKGVDSTLKIQPAELGDSAVYLCASSLTSGPTDTQYFGPGTRLTVL.

This clone was recorded once. V usage is TRBV9 and J usage is TRBJ1-5; 9 bases align to TRBD1. The V gene end was trimmed by 4 bases and the J gene end by 0 bases; junction bases not matched to a gene: 5. CDR1 SGDLS and CDR2 YYNGEE come from the germline V gene. The CDR3 extends over 16 amino acids. The CDR3 DNA reads as TGTGCCAGCAGCCCGGGGACAGGGTATAGCAATCAGCCCCAGCATTTT. Its translation: CASSPGTGYSNQPQHF.

This chain joins TRBV20-1 and TRBJ2-7, with D unclear. Trimming stripped 4 bases from V and 3 bases from J, with 4 bases between. Germline CDR1 DFQATT, CDR2 SNEGSKA (reference sequence). The CDR3 is 10 residues long. CDR3 sequence reads: CSAKIYEQYF. CDR3 DNA: TGCAGTGCTAAGATCTACGAGCAGTACTTC.

The V call is TRBV28, the J call TRBJ1-4; D might be TRBD1 (5 bases). The CDR3 has 11 amino acids. Germline lookup yields CDR1 MDHEN and CDR2 SYDVKM. CDR3 protein: CVVGRVEKLFF. CDR3 DNA: TGTGTCGTAGGCAGGGTGGAAAAACTGTTTTTT.

V usage is TRBV5-1 and J usage is TRBJ2-1; a weak D match, TRBD1 (6 bases). This CDR3 comprises 15 residues. Germline CDR1 and CDR2: SGHRS and YFSETQ. V was cut by 0 bases and J by 6 bases, with 13 bases left in between. Here the CDR3 reads CASSLAQPGANEQFF. The CDR3, as DNA: TGCGCCAGCAGCTTGGCACAACCAGGGGCCAATGAGCAGTTCTTC.

This chain connects TRBV11-2 to TRBJ1-1; possible D gene TRBD1, 6 bases. Germline-derived CDR1 and CDR2 are SGHAT and FQNNGV. The CDR3 contains 15 residues. V was cut by 2 bases and J by 1 base, with 11 bases left in between. CDR3: CASSLSTGTNTEAFF. The CDR3 DNA follows: TGTGCCAGCAGCTTATCGACAGGTACGAACACTGAAGCTTTCTTT.

J is TRBJ2-6 and V is TRBV6-4, with D uncertain. Germline values: CDR1 MRHNA, CDR2 SNTAGT. V shed 3 bases and J shed 0 bases, with 6 bases lying between them. This CDR3 has 15 residues. The CDR3 sequence: CASSEESSGANVLTF. The CDR3, as DNA: TGTGCCAGCAGTGAGGAGAGCTCTGGGGCCAACGTCCTGACTTTC.

A single count supports this clone. This rearrangement joins TRBV5-1 to TRBJ2-7; D gene unclear. CDR1 SGHRS and CDR2 YFSETQ come from the germline V gene. CDR3 length: 13 amino acids. Trimming cost V 5 bases and J 1 base, with 10 bases left between them. The CDR3 DNA sequence: TGCGCCAGCAGACTGCAGGATTCCTACGAGCAGTACTTC. Protein sequence: CASRLQDSYEQYF.

This chain connects TRBV30 to TRBJ2-2; possibly TRBD1 for D (6 bases). Germline CDR1 reads GTSNPN; CDR2 reads SVGIG (reference sequence). This CDR3 comprises 16 residues. Trimming removed 0 bases at V and 8 bases at J, with 19 bases between. CDR3 coding DNA: TGTGCCTGGAGTGTAAACCCCCGTTACAGGGCAGGGGAGCTGTTTTTT. Its translation: CAWSVNPRYRAGELFF.

The chain combines TRBV18 with TRBJ2-3; D gene ambiguous. Germline-derived CDR1 and CDR2 are KGHSH and LQKENI. The CDR3 is 14 amino acids. Trimming stripped 2 bases from V and 4 bases from J, with 10 bases between. As DNA, the CDR3 is TGTGCCAGCTCACCAGGCCCCCCGCCAGATACGCAGTATTTT. This sequence encodes CASSPGPPPDTQYF.

This rearrangement joins TRBV5-1 to TRBJ2-1, with D perhaps matching TRBD1 or TRBD2 (5 bases each). Trimming shortened V by 4 bases and J by 6 bases, and 14 bases separated the two germline ends. The CDR3 is 14 residues long. Germline V gene sequence: CDR1 SGHRS, CDR2 YFSETQ. CDR3 region: CASSLGTPGNEQFF. The CDR3 DNA is TGCGCCAGCAGCCTGGGGACGCCCGGCAATGAGCAGTTCTTC.

The chain recombines TRBV30 with TRBJ1-1, with 8 bases identical to TRBD1. The CDR3 spans 13 residues. CDR1 is GTSNPN and CDR2 is SVGIG in the germline V gene (reference sequence). The V segment lost 3 bases and the J segment 3 bases; nucleotides outside the gene matches: 3. For the CDR3, the DNA is TGTGCCTGGAGACTGACAGGGGACACTGAAGCTTTCTTT. It encodes CAWRLTGDTEAFF.

The gene calls are TRBV7-9 and TRBJ2-3, with D unresolved. V lost 4 bases and J lost 6, with 14 bases in between. Germline V lookup: CDR1 SEHNR, CDR2 FQNEAQ (reference sequence). CDR3 length: 14 amino acids. The CDR3, as DNA: TGTGCCAGCAGCTCTAAATGGTCTTTGGATACGCAGTATTTT. Protein: CASSSKWSLDTQYF.

The gene calls are TRBV7-3 and TRBJ2-6; 8 bases map to TRBD1. This CDR3 is 15 amino acids long. The junction had 1 base not matched to a gene; V was cut back by 2 bases and J by 4 bases. CDR1 and CDR2 from the germline V gene are SGHTA and FQGTGA. Here the CDR3 DNA reads TGTGCCAGCAGCTTACAGGGGGCAGGGGCCAACGTCCTGACTTTC. This translates into CASSLQGAGANVLTF.

V is TRBV11-2 and J is TRBJ1-2, with D possibly being TRBD1 (6 bases). The CDR3 covers 18 residues. The germline CDR1 and CDR2 sequences are SGHAT and FQNNGV. The V end lost 1 base, the J end lost 2 bases, and 20 bases lay between the germline ends. CDR3 nucleotide sequence: TGTGCCAGCAGCTTAGGCCACTCCTACTTTACAGGGAACTATGGCTACACCTTC. The encoded protein is CASSLGHSYFTGNYGYTF.

This clone has a single count. This chain links TRBV29-1 with TRBJ2-1; D unclear. This CDR3 is 12 amino acids long. CDR1 and CDR2 from the germline V gene are SQVTM and ANQGSEA. Trimming stripped 7 bases from V and 5 bases from J, with 12 bases between. The DNA of the CDR3 is TGCAGCGCAAGAAGAGGAGACAATGAGCAGTTCTTC. It specifies CSARRGDNEQFF.

The chain joins TRBV11-3 to TRBJ2-1; possibly TRBD2 for D (5 bases). This CDR3 is 15 amino acids long. With 4 bases removed from V and 2 bases from J, the gap between germline ends came to 12 bases. The germline CDR1 and CDR2 sequences are SGHNT and YENEEA. Here the CDR3 DNA reads TGTGCCAGCAGCTCGACTACTAGTCCCTACAATGAGCAGTTCTTC. This gives the protein CASSSTTSPYNEQFF. The whole variable domain, filled in from reference TRBV11-3 and TRBJ2-1, reads EAGVVQSPRYKIIEKKQPVAFWCNPISGHNTLYWYLQNLGQGPELLIRYENEEAVDDSQLPKDRFSAERLKGVDSTLKIQPAELGDSAVYLCASSSTTSPYNEQFFGPGTRLTVL.

This clone has just one count. The chain links TRBV7-9 to TRBJ2-5; 8 bases line up with TRBD2. This CDR3 is built from 17 residues. Per the germline V gene, CDR1 is SEHNR and CDR2 is FQNEAQ (reference sequence). Trimming took 7 bases from V and 3 from J; bases not matched to a gene: 16. The CDR3 region has the DNA TGTGCCAGCAATAACCCACCACCGGGGACTAGTGAAGAGACCCAGTACTTC. It yields the protein CASNNPPPGTSEETQYF.

The chain has TRBV7-9 and TRBJ1-1; D possibly corresponds to TRBD1 (6 bases). V was cut by 6 bases and J by 9 bases, with 14 bases left in between. The CDR3 covers 12 residues. Germline loops: CDR1 SEHNR, CDR2 FQNEAQ (reference sequence). CDR3 sequence (DNA): TGTGCCAGCAGATTCCGGAGGGGGAAAGCTTTCTTT. Translating it yields CASRFRRGKAFF.

This rearrangement joins TRBV28 to TRBJ2-7; 7 positions match TRBD1. This CDR3 region has 14 residues. Losses at the gene ends were 3 bases for V and 0 bases for J; bases not matched to a gene: 2. Germline V gene sequence: CDR1 MDHEN, CDR2 SYDVKM. This chain's CDR3 is CASSFTGDSYEQYF. CDR3 nucleotide sequence: TGTGCCAGCAGTTTCACAGGGGACTCCTACGAGCAGTACTTC.

The J gene is TRBJ2-3, the V gene TRBV2, with D maybe TRBD2 (6 bases). The CDR3 spans 13 residues. V lost 10 bases, J lost 3 bases, and 14 bases lay in between. The germline CDR1 and CDR2 sequences are SNHLY and FYNNEI. This CDR3 is CANPSAGTDTQYF. DNA of the CDR3: TGTGCCAACCCCTCTGCGGGAACAGATACGCAGTATTTT.

V usage is TRBV19 and J usage is TRBJ2-1; D uncertain. The CDR3 totals 14 residues. Trimming pared 5 bases from V and 2 bases from J, leaving 10 bases between. Germline CDR1 and CDR2: LNHDA and SQIVND (reference sequence). The CDR3 loop is CASSFGEAYNEQFF. The CDR3 region has the DNA TGTGCCAGTAGTTTCGGCGAGGCCTACAATGAGCAGTTCTTC.